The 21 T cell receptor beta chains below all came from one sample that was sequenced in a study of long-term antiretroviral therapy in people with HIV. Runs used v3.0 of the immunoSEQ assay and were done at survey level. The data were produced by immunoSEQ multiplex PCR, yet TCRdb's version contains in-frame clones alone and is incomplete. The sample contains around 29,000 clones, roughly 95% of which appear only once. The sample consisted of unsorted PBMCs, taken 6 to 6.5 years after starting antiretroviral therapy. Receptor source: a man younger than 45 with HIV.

CDR3 in DNA: TGTGCCAGCAGTGATATATCGATGAACACTGAAGCTTTCTTT. It codes for CASSDISMNTEAFF. The V gene is TRBV2, the J gene TRBJ1-1; D is undetermined. Trimming stripped 3 bases from V and 0 bases from J, with 8 bases between. CDR1 and CDR2 (germline): SNHLY, FYNNEI. There are 14 residues in the CDR3. Looking up the rest from reference TRBV2 and TRBJ1-1 gives the full variable domain: EPEVTQTPSHQVTQMGQEVILRCVPISNHLYFYWYRQILGQKVEFLVSFYNNEISEKSEIFDDQFSVERPDGSNFTLKIRSTKLEDSAMYFCASSDISMNTEAFFGQGTRLTVV.

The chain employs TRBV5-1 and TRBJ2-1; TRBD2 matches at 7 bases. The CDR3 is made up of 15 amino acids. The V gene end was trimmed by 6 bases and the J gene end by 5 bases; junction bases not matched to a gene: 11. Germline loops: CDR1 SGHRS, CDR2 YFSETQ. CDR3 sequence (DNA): TGCGCCAGCAACGTGGGAGGGGCCTACAACAATGAGCAGTTCTTC. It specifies CASNVGGAYNNEQFF.

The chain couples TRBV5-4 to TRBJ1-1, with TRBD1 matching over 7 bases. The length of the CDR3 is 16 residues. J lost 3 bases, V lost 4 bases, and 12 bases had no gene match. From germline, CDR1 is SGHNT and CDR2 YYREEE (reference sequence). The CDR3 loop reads CASSLGGGRSDTEAFF. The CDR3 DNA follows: TGTGCCAGCAGCCTGGGAGGGGGCAGGTCGGACACTGAAGCTTTCTTT.

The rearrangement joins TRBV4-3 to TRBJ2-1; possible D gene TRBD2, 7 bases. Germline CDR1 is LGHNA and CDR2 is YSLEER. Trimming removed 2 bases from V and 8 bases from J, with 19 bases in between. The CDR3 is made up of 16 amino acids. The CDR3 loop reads CASSQIRGGTGHEQFF. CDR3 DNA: TGCGCCAGCAGCCAAATAAGGGGGGGCACGGGCCATGAGCAGTTCTTC.

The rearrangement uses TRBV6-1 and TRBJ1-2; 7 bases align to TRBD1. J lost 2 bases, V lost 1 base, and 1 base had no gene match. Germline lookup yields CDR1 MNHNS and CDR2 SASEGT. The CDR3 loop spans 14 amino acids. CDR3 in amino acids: CASSEGDRNYGYTF. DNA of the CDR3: TGTGCCAGCAGTGAAGGGGACAGAAACTATGGCTACACCTTC.

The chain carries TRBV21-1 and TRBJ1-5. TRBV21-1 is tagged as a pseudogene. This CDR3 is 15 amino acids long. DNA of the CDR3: TGTGCCAGCAGCAAGGGAGGGGTTAGCAATCAGCCCCAGCATTTT. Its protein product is CASSKGGVSNQPQHF.

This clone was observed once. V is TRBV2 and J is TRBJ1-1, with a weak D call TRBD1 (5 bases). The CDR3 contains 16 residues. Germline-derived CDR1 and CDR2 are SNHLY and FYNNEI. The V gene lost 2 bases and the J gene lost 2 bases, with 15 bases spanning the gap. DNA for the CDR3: TGTGCCAGCAGTGAATATTGGGGCGCCGGAAACACTGAAGCTTTCTTT. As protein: CASSEYWGAGNTEAFF. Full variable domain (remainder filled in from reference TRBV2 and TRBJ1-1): EPEVTQTPSHQVTQMGQEVILRCVPISNHLYFYWYRQILGQKVEFLVSFYNNEISEKSEIFDDQFSVERPDGSNFTLKIRSTKLEDSAMYFCASSEYWGAGNTEAFFGQGTRLTVV.

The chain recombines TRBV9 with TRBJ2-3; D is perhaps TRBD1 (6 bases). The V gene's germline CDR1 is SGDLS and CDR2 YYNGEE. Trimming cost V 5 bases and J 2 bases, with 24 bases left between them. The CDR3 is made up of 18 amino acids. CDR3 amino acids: CASSESPLQGGITDTQYF. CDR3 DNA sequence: TGTGCCAGCAGTGAATCACCCCTACAGGGCGGAATCACAGATACGCAGTATTTT.

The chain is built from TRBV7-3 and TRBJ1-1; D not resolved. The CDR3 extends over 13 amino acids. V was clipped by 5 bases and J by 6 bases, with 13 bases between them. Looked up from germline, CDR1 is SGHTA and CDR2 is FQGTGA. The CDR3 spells CASSPKSGAEAFF. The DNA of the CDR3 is TGTGCCAGCAGCCCAAAATCAGGTGCTGAAGCTTTCTTT.

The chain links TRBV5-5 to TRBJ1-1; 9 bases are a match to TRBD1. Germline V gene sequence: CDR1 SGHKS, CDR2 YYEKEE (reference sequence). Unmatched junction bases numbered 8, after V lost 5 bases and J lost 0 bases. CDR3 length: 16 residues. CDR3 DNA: TGTGCCAGCAGATTCGGACAGGGGAGTTTGAACACTGAAGCTTTCTTT. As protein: CASRFGQGSLNTEAFF. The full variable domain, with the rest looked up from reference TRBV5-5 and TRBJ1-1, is DAGVTQSPTHLIKTRGQQVTLRCSPISGHKSVSWYQQVLGQGPQFIFQYYEKEERGRGNFPDRFSARQFPNYSSELNVNALLLGDSALYLCASRFGQGSLNTEAFFGQGTRLTVV.

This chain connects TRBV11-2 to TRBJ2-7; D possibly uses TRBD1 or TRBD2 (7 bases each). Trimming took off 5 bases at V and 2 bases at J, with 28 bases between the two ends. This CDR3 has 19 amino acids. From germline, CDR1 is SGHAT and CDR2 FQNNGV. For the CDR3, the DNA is TGTGCCAGCAGCCCACGTCCCGGGACAGTCCCGGGGGGCACCTACGAGCAGTACTTC. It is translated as CASSPRPGTVPGGTYEQYF.

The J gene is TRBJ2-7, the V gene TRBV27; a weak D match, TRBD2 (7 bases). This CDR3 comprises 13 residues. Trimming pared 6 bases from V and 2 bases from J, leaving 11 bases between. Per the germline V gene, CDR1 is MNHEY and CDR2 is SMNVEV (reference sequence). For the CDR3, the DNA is TGTGCCAGCAGCCAAGGGGGGGCCTACGAGCAGTACTTC. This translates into CASSQGGAYEQYF.

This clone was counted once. CDR3 in DNA: TGTGCCAGTAGTGCCATGGGAGGCAGGGGTCCCTATGGCTACACCTTC. Amino acid sequence: CASSAMGGRGPYGYTF. The rearrangement uses TRBV19 and TRBJ1-2; weak D call: TRBD1 (6 bases). The V end was cut by 5 bases, the J end by 4 bases, with 20 bases between. The CDR3 has 16 amino acids. The germline gives CDR1 LNHDA, CDR2 SQIVND (reference sequence).

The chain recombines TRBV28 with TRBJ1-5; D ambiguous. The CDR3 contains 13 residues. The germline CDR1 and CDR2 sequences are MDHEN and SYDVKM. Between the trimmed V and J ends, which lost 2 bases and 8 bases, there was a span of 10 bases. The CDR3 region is CASSLRGDKPQHF. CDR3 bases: TGTGCCAGCAGTTTACGGGGAGATAAGCCCCAGCATTTT. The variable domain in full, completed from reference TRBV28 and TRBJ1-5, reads DVKVTQSSRYLVKRTGEKVFLECVQDMDHENMFWYRQDPGLGLRLIYFSYDVKMKEKGDIPEGYSVSREKKERFSLILESASTNQTSMYLCASSLRGDKPQHFGDGTRLSIL.

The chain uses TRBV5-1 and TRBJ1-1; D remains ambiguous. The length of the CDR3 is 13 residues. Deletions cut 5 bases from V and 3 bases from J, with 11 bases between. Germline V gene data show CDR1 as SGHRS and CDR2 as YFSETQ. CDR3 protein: CASRVSGDTEAFF. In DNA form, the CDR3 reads TGCGCCAGCAGGGTCTCAGGAGACACTGAAGCTTTCTTT.

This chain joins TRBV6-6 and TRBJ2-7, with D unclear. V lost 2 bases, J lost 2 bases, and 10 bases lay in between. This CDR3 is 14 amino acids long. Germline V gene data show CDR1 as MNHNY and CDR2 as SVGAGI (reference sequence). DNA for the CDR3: TGTGCCAGCAGTTACCAGGTCGGAACCTACGAGCAGTACTTC. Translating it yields CASSYQVGTYEQYF.

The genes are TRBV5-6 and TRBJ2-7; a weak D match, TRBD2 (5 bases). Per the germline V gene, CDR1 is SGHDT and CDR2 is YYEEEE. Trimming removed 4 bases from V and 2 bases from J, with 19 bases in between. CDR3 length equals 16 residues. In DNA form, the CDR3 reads TGTGCCAGCAGCCCCCCGGGGATCCTTAGGACCTACGAGCAGTACTTC. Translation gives CASSPPGILRTYEQYF.

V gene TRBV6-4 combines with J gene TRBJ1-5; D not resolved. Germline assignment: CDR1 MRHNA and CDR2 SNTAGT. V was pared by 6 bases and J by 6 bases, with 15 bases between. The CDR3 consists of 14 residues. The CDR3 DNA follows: TGTGCCAGCAGCGAGGACCCTGAGGGTCAGCCCCAGCATTTT. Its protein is CASSEDPEGQPQHF.

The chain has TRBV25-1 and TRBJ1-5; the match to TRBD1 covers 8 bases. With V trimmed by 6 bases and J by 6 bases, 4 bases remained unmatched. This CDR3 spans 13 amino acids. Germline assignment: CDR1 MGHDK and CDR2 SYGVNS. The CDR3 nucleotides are TGTGCCAGCAGGGGACAGGACGGTCAGCCCCAGCATTTT. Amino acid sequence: CASRGQDGQPQHF.

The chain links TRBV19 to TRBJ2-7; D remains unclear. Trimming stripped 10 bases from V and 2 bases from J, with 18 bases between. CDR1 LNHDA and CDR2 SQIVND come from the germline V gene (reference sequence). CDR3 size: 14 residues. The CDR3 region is CATKAPGTPYEQYF. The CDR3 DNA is TGTGCCACCAAGGCCCCGGGCACCCCCTACGAGCAGTACTTC.

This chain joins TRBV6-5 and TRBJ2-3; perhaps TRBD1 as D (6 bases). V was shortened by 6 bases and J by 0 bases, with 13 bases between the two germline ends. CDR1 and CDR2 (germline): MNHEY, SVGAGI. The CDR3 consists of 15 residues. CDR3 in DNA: TGTGCCAGCAGCCAGGGGAAACCAAGCACAGATACGCAGTATTTT. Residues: CASSQGKPSTDTQYF.